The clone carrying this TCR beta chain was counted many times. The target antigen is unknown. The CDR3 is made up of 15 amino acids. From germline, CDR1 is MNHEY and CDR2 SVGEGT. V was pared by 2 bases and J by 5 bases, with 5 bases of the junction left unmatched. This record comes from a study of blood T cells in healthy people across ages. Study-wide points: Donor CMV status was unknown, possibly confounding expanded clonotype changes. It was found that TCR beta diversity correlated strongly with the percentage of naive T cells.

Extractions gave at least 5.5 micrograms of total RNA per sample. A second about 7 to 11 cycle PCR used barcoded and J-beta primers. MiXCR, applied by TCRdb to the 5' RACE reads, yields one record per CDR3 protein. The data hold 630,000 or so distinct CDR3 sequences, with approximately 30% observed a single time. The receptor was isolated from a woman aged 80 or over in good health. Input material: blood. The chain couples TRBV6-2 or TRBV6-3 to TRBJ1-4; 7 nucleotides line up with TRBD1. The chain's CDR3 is CASSYRGQKNEKLFF. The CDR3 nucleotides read TGTGCCAGCAGTTACCGGGGACAGAAGAATGAAAAACTGTTTTTT.